These 16 T cell receptor beta chains share one sample of origin, sequenced in a study of blood T cell repertoires in COVID-19. Measured with immunoSEQ multiplex PCR; TCRdb has only the in-frame clones, and not every one. This table holds fewer than 250,000 clones, about 83% found once. Sample: peripheral blood. Source of these receptors: a man aged 45-65 years with acute or convalescent COVID-19.

The chain joins TRBV18 to TRBJ2-7; TRBD1 matches at 9 bases. CDR3 length: 15 residues. With V trimmed by 0 bases and J by 7 bases, 7 bases remained unmatched. Germline values: CDR1 KGHSH, CDR2 LQKENI. The CDR3 loop is CASSPPTGGSWEQYF. The CDR3 DNA reads TGTGCCAGCTCACCACCGACAGGGGGGTCGTGGGAGCAGTACTTC.

CDR3 region: CATSSYGLSTDTQYF. In DNA, the CDR3 is TGTGCCACCAGCAGTTACGGACTTAGCACAGATACGCAGTATTTT. This chain links TRBV15 with TRBJ2-3; the D gene is possibly TRBD2 (5 bases). The CDR3 has 15 amino acids. Germline V gene sequence: CDR1 LNHNV, CDR2 YYDKDF (reference sequence). With 3 bases removed from V and 0 bases from J, the gap between germline ends came to 10 bases.

This clone showed up just once. The chain links TRBV28 to TRBJ1-2; D gene unclear. Looked up from germline, CDR1 is MDHEN and CDR2 is SYDVKM. The CDR3 spans 13 residues. The V gene lost 6 bases and the J gene lost 8 bases, with 16 bases spanning the gap. The CDR3 sequence: CASSSPTILGYTF. DNA for the CDR3: TGTGCCAGCAGCTCCCCGACTATTTTGGGCTACACCTTC.

The chain combines TRBV5-4 with TRBJ2-3; TRBD1 aligns across 7 bases. Looked up from germline, CDR1 is SGHNT and CDR2 is YYREEE (reference sequence). Trimming cost V 3 bases and J 2 bases; bases outside gene matches: 9. The CDR3 consists of 16 residues. CDR3 amino acids: CASSSPTGSHTDTQYF. DNA for the CDR3: TGTGCCAGCAGCTCTCCGACAGGGTCTCACACAGATACGCAGTATTTT.

This chain uses TRBV5-1 with TRBJ1-6; D perhaps matches TRBD1 (5 bases). Per the germline V gene, CDR1 is SGHRS and CDR2 is YFSETQ. Trimming removed 4 bases at V and 6 bases at J, with 17 bases between. The CDR3 has 16 amino acids. The CDR3 nucleotides read TGCGCCAGCAGCCCCTACTCAGGGCTCGGTAATTCACCCCTCCACTTT. Amino acids: CASSPYSGLGNSPLHF.

The sample holds one count of this clone. The chain couples TRBV5-4 to TRBJ1-2; D may be TRBD1 (5 bases). V lost 4 bases and J 2 bases, leaving 12 bases between the germline ends. CDR3 size: 14 residues. Germline CDR1 is SGHNT and CDR2 is YYREEE (reference sequence). The DNA for the CDR3 is TGTGCCAGCAGCCTCGGACACTCCAACTATGGCTACACCTTC. It translates to CASSLGHSNYGYTF.

The gene calls are TRBV5-1 and TRBJ2-7; 10 positions match TRBD2. The CDR3 covers 15 residues. In germline, CDR1 is SGHRS, CDR2 YFSETQ. The ends lost 4 bases at V and 3 bases at J; junction bases unmatched: 7. The CDR3 nucleotides are TGCGCCAGCAGCCCCCGGACTAGCGGCTTCTACGAGCAGTACTTC. This codes for CASSPRTSGFYEQYF.

The chain employs TRBV10-3 and TRBJ2-7, with D possibly matching TRBD2 (5 bases). The CDR3 length is 12 residues. Germline V gene sequence: CDR1 ENHRY, CDR2 SYGVKD. V was clipped by 2 bases and J by 3 bases, with 5 bases between them. The CDR3 DNA follows: TGTGCCATCAGTGAGCGGGGCTACGAGCAGTACTTC. It translates to CAISERGYEQYF.

The chain employs TRBV7-3 and TRBJ2-1; tentative D call: TRBD1 (6 bases). CDR3 size: 15 residues. Trimming pared 0 bases from V and 4 bases from J, leaving 10 bases between. The germline gives CDR1 SGHTA, CDR2 FQGTGA. The CDR3 here is CASSLTGGPYNEQFF. The CDR3 DNA reads as TGTGCCAGCAGCTTAACTGGGGGCCCATACAATGAGCAGTTCTTC.

CDR3 coding DNA: TGCAGCGTTCAAATGACATGGGTGGGTCAGGGGGCGCGAAAGGAGACCCAGTACTTC. It yields the protein CSVQMTWVGQGARKETQYF. This sequence joins TRBV29-1 and TRBJ2-5, with 8 nucleotides matching TRBD1. The CDR3 loop spans 19 amino acids. The V gene's germline CDR1 is SQVTM and CDR2 ANQGSEA. Trimming cost V 5 bases and J 5 bases; bases outside gene matches: 25.

V and J are TRBV6-5 and TRBJ1-5; D may be TRBD1 (5 bases). The ends were cut back, 6 bases at V and 3 bases at J, with 15 bases in the middle. The V gene's germline CDR1 is MNHEY and CDR2 SVGAGI. The CDR3 totals 15 residues. The CDR3 sequence: CASRNYGGFNQPQHF. The CDR3 nucleotides are TGTGCCAGCAGGAACTACGGGGGATTCAATCAGCCCCAGCATTTT.

The J gene is TRBJ2-2, the V gene TRBV7-2, with 8 bases aligning to TRBD1. Trimming took 5 bases from V and 5 from J; bases not matched to a gene: 4. There are 14 residues in the CDR3. Germline loops: CDR1 SGHTA, CDR2 FQGNSA. This chain's CDR3 is CASSPNRGTGELFF. In DNA, the CDR3 is TGTGCCAGCAGCCCCAACAGGGGGACCGGGGAGCTGTTTTTT.

The CDR3 is CAWSPGGHGNTQYF. The CDR3 DNA is TGTGCCTGGAGTCCAGGAGGCCATGGAAATACGCAGTATTTT. The genes are TRBV30 and TRBJ2-3; D possibly corresponds to TRBD2 (5 bases). Germline CDR1 is GTSNPN and CDR2 is SVGIG (reference sequence). Deletions cut 2 bases from V and 7 bases from J, with 16 bases between. The CDR3 totals 14 residues.

This clone was found a few times. The chain has TRBV7-2 and TRBJ2-1; 12 bases align to TRBD2. Germline CDR1 and CDR2: SGHTA and FQGNSA. The CDR3 totals 15 residues. V was clipped by 5 bases and J by 8 bases; unmatched bases: 7. The CDR3 nucleotides read TGTGCCAGCAGCATAACTAGCGGGGGGATCTATGAGCAGTTCTTC. It yields the protein CASSITSGGIYEQFF.

The V call is TRBV19, the J call TRBJ2-1, with D possibly being TRBD2 (5 bases). This CDR3 contains 15 residues. Germline CDR1 and CDR2: LNHDA and SQIVND (reference sequence). V gave up 5 bases and J gave up 3 bases, with 14 bases separating them. The CDR3 bases are TGTGCCAGTAGTTTTAGCGCCTCCGGCTACAATGAGCAGTTCTTC. Protein: CASSFSASGYNEQFF. The full variable domain, in which reference TRBV19 and TRBJ2-1 provide the parts outside the CDR3, is DGGITQSPKYLFRKEGQNVTLSCEQNLNHDAMYWYRQDPGQGLRLIYYSQIVNDFQKGDIAEGYSVSREKKESFPLTVTSAQKNPTAFYLCASSFSASGYNEQFFGPGTRLTVL.

The rearrangement uses TRBV9 and TRBJ1-2; 12 positions match TRBD1. Unmatched junction bases numbered 11, after V lost 4 bases and J lost 7 bases. CDR1 SGDLS and CDR2 YYNGEE come from the germline V gene. The CDR3 contains 16 residues. The CDR3 nucleotides read TGTGCCAGCAGCCTGGGACAGGGGGCCTTAACAAGTGGCTACACCTTC. Translation: CASSLGQGALTSGYTF.